Listed here are 20 T cell receptor beta chains from one sample, sequenced in a study of blood T cell repertoires in COVID-19 (dated by TCRdb to 2018 to 2020). Library generation was performed with the immunoSEQ multiplex PCR assay. Not all clones reach the TCRdb copy of this immuneACCESS table, which keeps in-frame sequences only. Checked studies attribute under half of the gap to unresolved V genes and leave the rest unexplained. A total of about 140,000 clones appear in this sample, approximately 87% of them only once. About 10% of the sample lies in the top ten. Sequencing was performed on PBMCs or T cells enriched from blood (not recorded which). All receptors come from a man in his 60s who had recovered from COVID-19.

V and J are TRBV9 and TRBJ1-1; D is unresolved. The V gene lost 3 bases and the J gene lost 0 bases, with 12 bases spanning the gap. The CDR3 consists of 15 residues. The germline V gene has CDR1 SGDLS and CDR2 YYNGEE. CDR3 loop: CASSATRSMNTEAFF. The CDR3 bases are TGTGCCAGCAGCGCGACACGGTCCATGAACACTGAAGCTTTCTTT.

This rearrangement joins TRBV5-6 to TRBJ1-2, with 7 bases that match TRBD1. The junction had 7 bases not matched to a gene; V was cut back by 0 bases and J by 8 bases. CDR1 and CDR2 (germline): SGHDT, YYEEEE. The CDR3 runs 14 residues. For the CDR3, the DNA is TGTGCCAGCAGCTTGGGACAGGGTTGGGGAGGCTACACCTTC. Amino acids: CASSLGQGWGGYTF.

This chain connects TRBV6-4 to TRBJ1-1, with D possibly being TRBD1 (6 bases). V shed 1 base and J shed 12 bases, with 9 bases lying between them. CDR1 is MRHNA, CDR2 SNTAGT, per germline. The CDR3 has 11 amino acids. CDR3 amino acids: CASSDYRVTFF. The CDR3 bases are TGTGCCAGCAGTGACTACAGGGTGACTTTCTTT.

This chain connects TRBV21-1 to TRBJ2-2; no DNA check was done on the table's D call, TRBD1. TRBV21-1 is a recognized pseudogene. The CDR3 consists of 16 residues. The CDR3 loop is CASSKESDRWTGELFF. Written as DNA, the CDR3 is TGTGCCAGCAGCAAAGAGTCCGACAGGTGGACCGGGGAGCTGTTTTTT.

The chain has TRBV27 and TRBJ1-4; 9 nucleotides agree with TRBD1. Germline loops: CDR1 MNHEY, CDR2 SMNVEV (reference sequence). V gave up 6 bases and J gave up 0 bases; unmatched junction bases: 8. This CDR3 region has 17 residues. CDR3 amino acids: CASRRGQGFSTNEKLFF. The CDR3 DNA follows: TGTGCCAGCAGACGTGGACAGGGGTTCTCAACTAATGAAAAACTGTTTTTT.

The genes are TRBV12-3 or TRBV12-4 and TRBJ2-7, with 10 bases identical to TRBD2. There are 13 residues in the CDR3. V lost 6 bases, J lost 7 bases, and 6 bases stayed unmatched. CDR3 DNA: TGTGCCAGCAGCGCTAGCGGGAGTAGAGAGCAGTACTTC. This translates into CASSASGSREQYF.

The V and J genes are TRBV5-4 and TRBJ2-7, with TRBD2 matching 7 bases. CDR3 length equals 16 residues. Germline CDR1 reads SGHNT; CDR2 reads YYREEE (reference sequence). The trim removed 0 bases at V and 6 bases at J, leaving 12 bases unmatched. Here the CDR3 reads CASSLEAQRGRVEQYF. The CDR3 region has the DNA TGTGCCAGCAGCTTGGAGGCTCAACGCGGGAGAGTCGAGCAGTACTTC.

The chain combines TRBV2 with TRBJ2-5, with D perhaps TRBD2 (5 bases). Per germline, CDR1 SNHLY and CDR2 FYNNEI. V lost 3 bases, J lost 5 bases, and 16 bases lay in between. The CDR3 is made up of 15 amino acids. The CDR3 region has the DNA TGTGCCAGCAGTGAGGCCCACTCGCCGGGGGAGACCCAGTACTTC. Amino acids: CASSEAHSPGETQYF.

J is TRBJ1-2 and V is TRBV19; 10 nucleotides match TRBD1. Germline CDR1 reads LNHDA; CDR2 reads SQIVND (reference sequence). The CDR3 length is 15 residues. V shed 4 bases and J 7 bases; nucleotides not matched to a gene: 9. The DNA for the CDR3 is TGTGCCAGTAGTACGAGGACAGGGGGTAGGTTTGGCTACACCTTC. Protein: CASSTRTGGRFGYTF.

The chain joins TRBV6-5 to TRBJ2-2; D is perhaps TRBD2 (6 bases). This CDR3 region has 14 residues. The germline V and J ends were trimmed by 4 bases and 5 bases, with 11 bases remaining between them. Germline assignment: CDR1 MNHEY and CDR2 SVGAGI. CDR3 bases: TGTGCCAGCAGTTCACAGGCGGGGACCGGGGAGCTGTTTTTT. It specifies CASSSQAGTGELFF.

J is TRBJ1-5 and V is TRBV3-1 (or the pseudogene TRBV3-2), with D unresolved. Trimming pared 4 bases from V and 3 bases from J, leaving 7 bases between. CDR1 is LGHDT and CDR2 is YNNKEL in the germline V gene (reference sequence). The CDR3 is 13 amino acids. The CDR3 reads CASSLDINQPQHF. The CDR3 DNA sequence: TGTGCCAGCAGCCTCGACATCAATCAGCCCCAGCATTTT.

J is TRBJ1-2 and V is TRBV25-1; no clear D gene. This CDR3 is built from 12 residues. Trimming pared 3 bases from V and 5 bases from J, leaving 7 bases between. Germline values: CDR1 MGHDK, CDR2 SYGVNS. The CDR3 coding sequence is TGTGCCAGCAGTGATGCTAGATATGGCTACACCTTC. It translates to CASSDARYGYTF.

The V and J genes are TRBV10-3 and TRBJ2-1; a possible D gene is TRBD1 (7 bases). CDR3 size: 14 residues. Germline loops: CDR1 ENHRY, CDR2 SYGVKD. V was clipped by 10 bases and J by 4 bases, with 17 bases between them. Here the CDR3 DNA reads TGTGCCACCCAAGGGGGCGGGGAGTACAATGAGCAGTTCTTC. It is translated as CATQGGGEYNEQFF.

The V and J genes are TRBV9 and TRBJ1-5; a possible D gene is TRBD1 (5 bases). V dropped 0 bases and J dropped 5 bases, with 15 bases sitting between them. The CDR3 extends over 16 amino acids. Per the germline V gene, CDR1 is SGDLS and CDR2 is YYNGEE. In DNA form, the CDR3 reads TGTGCCAGCAGCGTAGGGACTGGGACTGCGGATCAGCCCCAGCATTTT. Protein: CASSVGTGTADQPQHF.

The CDR3 DNA sequence: TGCGCCAGCAGTGCTGACAGTCTCTCCTACGAGCAGTACTTC. This encodes CASSADSLSYEQYF. The chain is built from TRBV5-1 and TRBJ2-7; possibly TRBD1 for D (5 bases). The CDR3 has 14 amino acids. Trimming stripped 5 bases from V and 0 bases from J, with 12 bases between. Germline V gene lookup returns CDR1 SGHRS and CDR2 YFSETQ.

The rearrangement joins TRBV7-8 to TRBJ1-6; D gene ambiguous. Per the germline V gene, CDR1 is SGHVS and CDR2 is FQNEAQ. V was pared by 5 bases and J by 6 bases, with 14 bases between. The CDR3 spans 15 residues. CDR3 in amino acids: CASSNGRGPNSPLHF. DNA of the CDR3: TGTGCCAGCAGCAACGGACGAGGGCCTAATTCACCCCTCCACTTT.

The chain carries TRBV12-3 or TRBV12-4 and TRBJ1-1; possible D gene TRBD1, 5 bases. Trimming took off 7 bases at V and 1 base at J, with 10 bases between the two ends. CDR3 size: 13 residues. The CDR3 reads CASTSQGNTEAFF. CDR3 nucleotides: TGTGCCAGCACGAGTCAGGGGAACACTGAAGCTTTCTTT.

The gene calls are TRBV15 and TRBJ2-5; TRBD2 matches at 12 bases. Germline assignment: CDR1 LNHNV and CDR2 YYDKDF (reference sequence). With 2 bases clipped from V and 5 bases from J, the junction kept 6 bases outside the gene matches. CDR3 size: 16 residues. The CDR3 DNA follows: TGTGCCACCAGCAGACTAGCGGGGGGGTATGGGGAGACCCAGTACTTC. This sequence encodes CATSRLAGGYGETQYF. Supplemented by reference TRBV15 and TRBJ2-5, the full variable domain reads DAMVIQNPRYQVTQFGKPVTLSCSQTLNHNVMYWYQQKSSQAPKLLFHYYDKDFNNEADTPDNFQSRRPNTSFCFLDIRSPGLGDTAMYLCATSRLAGGYGETQYFGPGTRLLVL.

The chain uses TRBV4-1 and TRBJ2-7, with 9 bases aligning to TRBD1. The CDR3 is 16 residues long. CDR1 and CDR2 (germline): MGHRA, YSYEKL. V was clipped by 7 bases and J by 6 bases; unmatched bases: 16. CDR3 region: CASNKETGGSIAEQYF. DNA for the CDR3: TGCGCCAGCAACAAAGAGACAGGGGGATCGATTGCCGAGCAGTACTTC.

The V and J genes are TRBV11-2 and TRBJ2-1, with TRBD2 matching 13 bases. CDR3 length: 15 amino acids. The J segment lost 8 bases and the V segment lost 6 bases, leaving 7 bases of the junction unmatched. Germline lookup yields CDR1 SGHAT and CDR2 FQNNGV. CDR3 nucleotides: TGTGCCAGCAGTCCGACTAGCGGGAGGTGGGATGAGCAGTTCTTC. Its protein product is CASSPTSGRWDEQFF.